This TCR beta chain emerged from a study of blood T cells in healthy people across ages. The study's findings and limits: Unsorted PBMC material precluded a definitive naive versus antigen-experienced comparison.

The second PCR ran about 6 to 12 cycles with a sample-barcoded 5' primer and J-beta primers. Unique molecular identifiers of 12 random nucleotides labeled each cDNA. TCRdb redid the calling of the 5' RACE reads with MiXCR, one entry per CDR3 protein. The table records 910,000 or so distinct CDR3 sequences, 51% of them present only once. There are 16 residues in the CDR3. The V segment lost 4 bases and the J segment 4 bases; nucleotides outside the gene matches: 6. Germline CDR1 is SGHTA and CDR2 is FQGNSA. This clonotype showed up just a few times. Its antigen is as yet unknown. The sequenced sample consisted of blood. The sequence was obtained from a woman between 55 and 75 years old in good health. The chain uses TRBV7-2 and TRBJ2-3; TRBD2 matches at 12 bases. CDR3 residues: CASSSAGTSGSDTQYF. The DNA for the CDR3 is TGTGCCAGCAGCTCGGCGGGGACTAGCGGGTCAGATACGCAGTATTTT.